Reported below is one T cell receptor beta chain. Methods used by the authors: By means of reference gene primer amplification, nucleated cell counts were estimated. This table comes from immunoSEQ multiplex PCR, and its TCRdb copy is limited to in-frame clones, with some not included. The DNA was the basis for D and trimming; V, J and clone size are from that table. Of approximately 430,000 clones in the sample, around 86% were seen once. This entry belongs to a study of blood T cell repertoires in COVID-19. Trimming removed 8 bases at V and 1 base at J, with 12 bases between. CDR1 is SGHVS and CDR2 is FQNEAQ in the germline V gene. The CDR3 is 13 amino acids.

This TCR came from a woman aged 25 to 45 with active or convalescent COVID-19. Material for sequencing was peripheral blood. V usage is TRBV7-8 and J usage is TRBJ2-7; D remains ambiguous. The CDR3 loop is CASAYRVSYEQYF. In DNA, the CDR3 is TGTGCCAGCGCGTACCGTGTGTCCTACGAGCAGTACTTC. The variable domain in full, with the rest retrieved from reference TRBV7-8 and TRBJ2-7, is GAGVSQSPRYKVAKRGQDVALRCDPISGHVSLFWYQQALGQGPEFLTYFQNEAQLDKSGLPSDRFFAERPEGSVSTLKIQRTQQEDSAVYLCASAYRVSYEQYFGPGTRLTVT.